This T cell receptor beta chain emerged from a study of metastatic and nonmetastatic thyroid tumors (dated by TCRdb to the early 2020s). For the study in its entirety: Repertoires from peripheral blood and from tumor or nodule tissue samples of malignant and benign thyroid patients were compared. Study-level results and caveats: In both blood and tumor samples, TCR beta diversity was reported to be significantly higher in malignant tumors than in benign nodules.

None of the patients had been given any treatment before thyroid surgery. Using T-cell receptor beta sequencing, the researchers looked back retrospectively at clinical samples from patients, gathered between about 2012 and 2018. This clone occurred many times. It has no known antigen specificity. No clone much larger than this one lies a single base away; base qualities are absent. Via the germline V gene (reference sequence), CDR1 is LGHDT and CDR2 YNNKEL. There are 16 amino acids in the CDR3, from cysteine to phenylalanine inclusive. CDR3 DNA only is kept here, 48 bases in frame from base 1. Trimmed from V: 2 bases; trimmed from J: 8 bases; junction bases lacking a gene match: 12. Library creation used PCR. The sequencer was an Illumina HiSeq 4000. The TCR beta-chain CDR3 region of each patient was profiled by high-throughput sequencing. Per the original workflow: A classifier to discriminate distant-metastatic papillary thyroid cancer patients was built from CDR3 differences across clinicopathological groups. The Shannon index was used to assess repertoire diversity, and the Morisita-Horn index was used to assess tumor-blood repertoire similarity. The public sequencing data were trimmed at Q25 with fastp and processed into clonotypes with MiXCR by TCRdb, which kept only in-frame beta chains. The V and J calls were not made by the authors but by TCRdb's processing. In this sample the table shows tens of thousands of clones, over 20% of which occur a single time. The ten largest make up 3.5% to 4% of the sample.

The chain is encoded by TRBV3-1 joined to TRBJ2-1, with 7 bases in between that match TRBD1. Sequencing input: blood. This clonotype was sampled from a male donor with papillary thyroid cancer or a benign thyroid nodule (not recorded which). Some clones in this sample may be carry-over from other donors' samples. The CDR3 region: CASSQPTRRQGHEQFF. At the DNA level, the sequence is TGTGCCAGCAGCCAACCTACACGCCGACAGGGCCATGAGCAGTTCTTC.